This T cell receptor beta chain was identified during a study of type 1 regulatory T cells (dated by TCRdb to 2020 to 2022). For context, the study as a whole: The study characterized an in vitro protocol that generated a Tr1-enriched, alloantigen-specific CD4 T cell product named T-allo10. T-allo10 was under clinical evaluation in patients with hematological malignancies receiving allogeneic hematopoietic stem cell transplantation.

Donor-derived T-allo10 cells were described as specific for host alloantigens, anergic, and capable of alloantigen-specific suppression. The CDR1 and CDR2 encoded by the germline V gene (reference sequence) are MNHEY and SMNVEV. V is trimmed back by 5 bases and J by 0 bases, and the junction contains 4 bases that no gene match accounts for. The CDR3 has 17 amino acids, counting the end cysteine and phenylalanine. Of all the DNA, just the CDR3 is kept, 51 bases in frame from base 1. With respect to this clonotype: The specificity of this receptor is unknown. It has no much larger one-base neighbor in the sample; base qualities were not kept.

These reads were obtained on an Illumina MiSeq. TCRdb handled the public reads itself, with Q25 trimming in fastp and clone calling in MiXCR, and kept productive beta chains. Duplicate CDR3 protein sequences are folded into a single record with the most common DNA and genes. In this sample the table shows about 74,000 distinct CDR3 sequences, 50% to 70% of which occur a single time. The ten biggest clones cover around 7.6% of the sample. The rearrangement combines TRBV27 with TRBJ2-2; the junction holds 12 bases that match TRBD2. The sample was cultured T cells, either the whole culture or a sorted T cell fraction (not recorded which). Interpreted using the paper, the cell subset or site label stands for: Tr1-enriched cell product generated in vitro against host alloantigens. This TCR was sampled from a human donor in good health. DNA sequence: TGTGCCAGCAGTGGGGCTAGCGGGAGGGCGAACACCGGGGAGCTGTTTTTT. Its amino acids are CASSGASGRANTGELFF.